This note documents a single T cell receptor (beta chain) sequence. What it binds is unknown. The data are from a study of PD-L1 blockade in urothelial cancer. Study-wide background: Patients' histories included 0 to 3 prior chemotherapy regimens.

Regarding the study as a whole: Expansion of tumor-associated blood clones at 3 weeks was greater in durable-benefit patients.

V was cut by 4 bases and J by 1 base, with 16 bases left in between. Looked up from germline, CDR1 is SQVTM and CDR2 is ANQGSEA. The CDR3 runs to 15 residues. Time point specified: peripheral blood 6 weeks after treatment start. Profiling relied on immunoSEQ multiplex PCR, and the TCRdb table lists in-frame clones only, not all of them. The sample shows about 45,000 clones, approximately 78% of them seen only once. The source was PBMCs, collected around atezolizumab (anti-PD-L1) treatment. The chain has TRBV29-1 and TRBJ2-5, with D possibly matching TRBD2 (6 bases). The TCR sequence derives from a man in his fifties or sixties with urothelial cancer. The CDR3 sequence: CSVVLGSIVQETQYF. Written as DNA, the CDR3 is TGCAGCGTTGTGCTCGGGAGTATCGTCCAAGAGACCCAGTACTTC. The full variable domain, completed using reference TRBV29-1 and TRBJ2-5, is SAVISQKPSRDICQRGTSLTIQCQVDSQVTMMFWYRQQPGQSLTLIATANQGSEATYESGFVIDKFPISRPNLTFSTLTVSNMSPEDSSIYLCSVVLGSIVQETQYFGPGTRLLVL.